The 14 T cell receptor beta chains in this list originate from one sample, sequenced in a study. TCRdb used MiXCR to reprocess the 5' RACE reads, holding one entry per CDR3 protein. The sample consists of tens of thousands of distinct CDR3 sequences, around a fifth of them appearing once. The sorted Tregs were CD4+CD25+CD127-/low cells. Sample: Tregs sorted from a lymph node. Receptor source: a female donor with breast cancer.

The V and J genes are TRBV3-1 and TRBJ2-7; no definite D call. In germline, CDR1 is LGHDT, CDR2 YNNKEL (reference sequence). V was shortened by 0 bases and J by 0 bases, with 9 bases between the two germline ends. This CDR3 has 15 amino acids. The CDR3 reads CASSQDYGFSYEQYF. The CDR3, as DNA: TGTGCCAGCAGCCAAGACTACGGATTCTCCTACGAGCAGTACTTC.

This clonotype appeared many times. The chain recombines TRBV28 with TRBJ2-3, with D perhaps matching TRBD1 (6 bases). From germline, CDR1 is MDHEN and CDR2 SYDVKM. The germline V and J ends were trimmed by 6 bases and 1 base, with 11 bases remaining between them. The CDR3 length is 14 residues. CDR3 protein: CASSPAGGTDTQYF. CDR3 nucleotides: TGTGCCAGCAGCCCCGCAGGGGGCACAGATACGCAGTATTTT.

This clonotype was recorded a few times. At one end the junction does not follow the germline gene, possibly because of a read error. The genes are TRBV7-6 and TRBJ2-6; D gene unclear. The CDR3 contains 17 residues. Germline CDR1 is SGHVS and CDR2 is FNYEAQ. CDR3 sequence (DNA): TGCGCCAGCAGCTTAGGTGAGGCCCCCTCTGGGGCCAACGTCCTGACTTTC. Amino acids: CASSLGEAPSGANVLTF.

This clonotype was picked up many times. This chain links TRBV7-9 with TRBJ2-5; possibly TRBD1 for D (5 bases). Per germline, CDR1 SEHNR and CDR2 FQNEAQ (reference sequence). CDR3 size: 15 residues. Trimming took off 5 bases at V and 0 bases at J, with 13 bases between the two ends. The CDR3 reads CASSRTQGYQETQYF. The CDR3 DNA follows: TGTGCCAGCAGCCGAACTCAGGGTTACCAAGAGACCCAGTACTTC.

The rearrangement joins TRBV30 to TRBJ1-1; TRBD1 is a possible D gene (6 bases). This CDR3 contains 13 residues. V was cut by 7 bases and J by 1 base, with 13 bases left in between. Germline V gives CDR1 GTSNPN, CDR2 SVGIG (reference sequence). CDR3 sequence reads: CASGQNRNTEAFF. The CDR3 region has the DNA TGTGCCTCTGGACAGAATAGGAACACTGAAGCTTTCTTT. Full variable domain (remainder filled in from reference TRBV30 and TRBJ1-1): SQTIHQWPATLVQPVGSPLSLECTVEGTSNPNLYWYRQAAGRGLQLLFYSVGIGQISSEVPQNLSASRPQDRQFILSSKKLLLSDSGFYLCASGQNRNTEAFFGQGTRLTVV.

This clonotype occurred many times. V is TRBV7-9 and J is TRBJ1-2; D may be TRBD1 (6 bases). The CDR3 totals 13 residues. The V gene's germline CDR1 is SEHNR and CDR2 FQNEAQ (reference sequence). V was shortened by 7 bases and J by 4 bases, with 13 bases between the two germline ends. CDR3 amino acids: CASNNGGLYGYTF. The CDR3, as DNA: TGTGCCAGCAATAACGGGGGGCTCTATGGCTACACCTTC. Variable domain in full (rest from reference TRBV7-9 and TRBJ1-2): DTGVSQNPRHKITKRGQNVTFRCDPISEHNRLYWYRQTLGQGPEFLTYFQNEAQLEKSRLLSDRFSAERPKGSFSTLEIQRTEQGDSAMYLCASNNGGLYGYTFGSGTRLTVV.

In its sample, this clonotype was seen a few times. The chain has TRBV6-5 and TRBJ2-2, with D possibly matching TRBD2 (5 bases). Germline V lookup: CDR1 MNHEY, CDR2 SVGAGI. Trimming removed 3 bases from V and 3 bases from J, with 11 bases in between. The CDR3 length is 15 residues. CDR3 DNA sequence: TGTGCCAGCAGTTATGAGCGGATCCACACCGGGGAGCTGTTTTTT. The encoded protein is CASSYERIHTGELFF.

The chain joins TRBV5-6 to TRBJ2-3; D unclear. CDR1 is SGHDT and CDR2 is YYEEEE in the germline V gene. V was pared by 4 bases and J by 0 bases, with 6 bases between. The CDR3 is 13 residues long. The CDR3 bases are TGTGCCAGCAGCCACACTAGCACAGATACGCAGTATTTT. Encoded protein: CASSHTSTDTQYF.

This clonotype was found many times. The chain joins TRBV29-1 to TRBJ2-4, with TRBD2 matching over 9 bases. The CDR3 has 16 amino acids. With V trimmed by 4 bases and J by 5 bases, 12 bases remained unmatched. From germline, CDR1 is SQVTM and CDR2 ANQGSEA. The CDR3 DNA reads as TGCAGCGTTGTGGCGCGGGGGGGCCCCAGCCAAAACATTCAGTACTTC. Translating gives CSVVARGGPSQNIQYF.

In this sample, this clonotype turned up a few times. J is TRBJ1-5 and V is TRBV28; 7 bases agree with TRBD1. CDR1 and CDR2 (germline): MDHEN, SYDVKM. The CDR3 extends over 16 amino acids. J gave up 2 bases and V 2 bases, and 6 bases lay outside the gene matches. This chain's CDR3 is CASSLRGQGGNQPQHF. The CDR3 bases are TGTGCCAGCAGTTTAAGGGGGCAGGGTGGCAATCAGCCCCAGCATTTT.

This clonotype was found a few times. The genes are TRBV20-1 and TRBJ2-5; D possibly corresponds to TRBD2 (6 bases). The CDR3 length is 14 residues. Per the germline V gene, CDR1 is DFQATT and CDR2 is SNEGSKA (reference sequence). Trimming left V 0 bases short and J 5 bases short, with 13 bases between. The CDR3 loop is CSARETGLLETQYF. In DNA, the CDR3 is TGCAGTGCTAGAGAAACGGGACTCCTTGAGACCCAGTACTTC.

This clonotype is deemed medium-sized. This chain connects TRBV20-1 to TRBJ1-5; TRBD1 agrees at 7 bases. Germline assignment: CDR1 DFQATT and CDR2 SNEGSKA (reference sequence). V was pared by 5 bases and J by 4 bases, with 14 bases of the junction left unmatched. The CDR3 contains 16 residues. The CDR3 nucleotides are TGCAGTGCTCGCCAGGGGGTTGATCTAGCAAATCAGCCCCAGCATTTT. It is translated as CSARQGVDLANQPQHF.

J is TRBJ2-7 and V is TRBV7-9; TRBD2 agrees at 14 bases. The V and J ends lost 5 bases and 5 bases, in that order; junction bases with no gene match: 8. Per germline, CDR1 SEHNR and CDR2 FQNEAQ (reference sequence). CDR3 length: 16 residues. The CDR3 DNA follows: TGTGCCAGCAGCCCTCCGGGACTAGCGGGAGTAAACGAGCAGTACTTC. It is translated as CASSPPGLAGVNEQYF. The variable domain in full, with the rest retrieved from reference TRBV7-9 and TRBJ2-7, is DTGVSQNPRHKITKRGQNVTFRCDPISEHNRLYWYRQTLGQGPEFLTYFQNEAQLEKSRLLSDRFSAERPKGSFSTLEIQRTEQGDSAMYLCASSPPGLAGVNEQYFGPGTRLTVT.

This clonotype was found once. Possible read error: a much larger clone is one base away. The chain combines TRBV4-1 with TRBJ1-5; D is possibly TRBD1 (5 bases). From germline, CDR1 is MGHRA and CDR2 YSYEKL. The CDR3 is made up of 14 amino acids. The CDR3 loop is CANSQAAGPQPQHF. In DNA, the CDR3 is TGCGCCAACAGCCAAGCTGCGGGGCCCCAGCCCCAGCATTTT.